This is a list of T cell receptor beta chains from one sample in a study of OX40 agonist ivuxolimab in advanced cancers. Method: immunoSEQ multiplex PCR; TCRdb's copy keeps in-frame clones and lacks some. Of approximately 41,000 clones detected, about 86% appear once; the ten largest clones hold approximately 39%. The sequenced sample was CD4+ or CD8+ T cells sorted from blood, obtained in a trial of the OX40 agonist ivuxolimab. Source of these receptors: an adult with an advanced solid tumor such as melanoma, head and neck, liver or kidney cancer. The CDR3 runs from the conserved cysteine through the conserved F or W. The D gene is left open where the match is weak. Not all rows give a size; the values are once, few, many and, for expanded clones, a class.

TRBJ2-7	TRBV19	-	-	TGTGCCTCTAGTATCGGTCAGGTTGCCTCTTACGAGCAGTACTTC	CASSIGQVASYEQYF
TRBJ2-7	TRBV5-1	-	-	TGCGCCAGCAGCTTGGTGGGGAGAAGGGGTGATCAGTACTTC	CASSLVGRRGDQYF
TRBJ2-7	TRBV7-2	-	few	TGTGCCAGCAGCTTAGGGGCCTCCCGGAGCGTTAGCTCCTACGAGCAGTACTTC	CASSLGASRSVSSYEQYF
TRBJ2-5	TRBV5-6	-	-	TGTGCCAGCAGCTTGAAGGGGGAACGAAGGAAAGAGACCCAGTACTTC	CASSLKGERRKETQYF
TRBJ2-5	TRBV10-2	TRBD2	once	TGCGCCAGCAGTGTCCTAGCGGGAGGTCGGGAGACCCAGTACTTC	CASSVLAGGRETQYF
TRBJ2-7	TRBV12-5	-	-	TGTGCTAGTGGTTTCGAGCAGGGATACGAGCAGTACTTC	CASGFEQGYEQYF
TRBJ2-7	TRBV2	-	-	TGTGCCAGCAGTGATCTGGGGCGCGGGGCCGAGCAGTACTTC	CASSDLGRGAEQYF
TRBJ1-2	TRBV6-5	-	-	TGTGCCAGCAGTATGGACCGGGAGGGGGGCTACACCTTC	CASSMDREGGYTF
TRBJ2-3	TRBV9	TRBD2	-	TGTGCCAGCAGCGTTGTACTAGCGGGAGGAACAGATACGCAGTATTTT	CASSVVLAGGTDTQYF
TRBJ2-4	TRBV4-2	-	-	TGTGCCAGCAGCCAAAAGCCAGATCTAGCCAAAAACATTCAGTACTTC	CASSQKPDLAKNIQYF
TRBJ1-5	TRBV28	-	-	TGTGCCAGCAGCGAACTATGGGCGGGGAGTAGCAATCAGCCCCAGCATTTT	CASSELWAGSSNQPQHF
TRBJ1-5	TRBV13	-	-	TGTGCCAGCAGAGCCAAGGGGCCCCAGCATTTT	CASRAKGPQHF
TRBJ2-5	TRBV6-5	-	-	TGTGCCAGCAGTAACCCCCCCTTGCTAGGGACCCAGTACTTC	CASSNPPLLGTQYF
TRBJ1-3	TRBV6-6	TRBD1	-	TGTGCCAGCAGTCTAACAGGACAGGGAAGGTATTTT	CASSLTGQGRYF
TRBJ2-2	TRBV4-2	TRBD2	few	TGTGCCAGCAGCCAAGGGACTAGGGGCGGGGAGCTGTTTTTT	CASSQGTRGGELFF
TRBJ2-7	TRBV2	-	few	TGTGCCAGCAGTGACAGCCAGCAGTACTTC	CASSDSQQYF
TRBJ2-5	TRBV5-5	TRBD1	-	TGTGCCAGCAGCCTAACCGGGACAGAAGAGACCCAGTACTTC	CASSLTGTEETQYF
TRBJ2-5	TRBV7-3	-	-	TGTGCCAGCAGCTTATCAAACCAAGAGACCCAGTACTTC	CASSLSNQETQYF
TRBJ2-3	TRBV19	-	once	TGTGCCAGCTCCACACTGAGTGGCACAGATACGCAGTATTTT	CASSTLSGTDTQYF
TRBJ2-2	TRBV2	TRBD1	-	TGTGCCAGCAATATACAGGGGGGTGGCACCGGGGAGCTGTTTTTT	CASNIQGGGTGELFF
TRBJ2-5	TRBV6-1	-	-	TGTGCCAGCAGTGAAAATTGGGGCCAAGAGACCCAGTACTTC	CASSENWGQETQYF
TRBJ2-7	TRBV28	-	once	TGTGCCAGCAGCAAGCTGGGGGAGCAGTACTTC	CASSKLGEQYF
TRBJ1-5	TRBV6-1	-	-	TGTGCCAGCAGTGAACAGCTAGGGCAGCCCCAGCATTTT	CASSEQLGQPQHF
TRBJ1-5	TRBV6-5	-	few	TGTGCCAGCACCAAGAAAAGCAATCAGCCCCAGCATTTT	CASTKKSNQPQHF
TRBJ2-3	TRBV5-1	-	-	TGCGCCAGCAGCTCAGACCAGTATTTTACTGGCACAGATACGCAGTATTTT	CASSSDQYFTGTDTQYF
TRBJ2-5	TRBV5-4	TRBD2	-	TGTGCCAGCAGCGGGACTAGCGGGAGTGGGGAGACCCAGTACTTC	CASSGTSGSGETQYF
TRBJ1-1	TRBV7-6	TRBD1	few	TGTGCCAGCAGCCCCGGACAGGGGATCACTGAAGCTTTCTTT	CASSPGQGITEAFF
TRBJ2-2	TRBV4-2	TRBD2	-	TGTGCCAGCAGCCAAATTAGCGGGAGGGAAAGCACCGGGGAGCTGTTTTTT	CASSQISGRESTGELFF
TRBJ2-3	TRBV7-2	TRBD2	-	TGTGCCAGCAGCTTAGCCGGTTCTAGCGGACGCACAGATACGCAGTATTTT	CASSLAGSSGRTDTQYF
TRBJ1-4	TRBV4-1	-	-	TGCGCCAGCAGCCATGGGGCCCTCCGGCCTAATGAAAAACTGTTTTTT	CASSHGALRPNEKLFF
TRBJ1-2	TRBV19	-	-	TGTGCCAGTAGTCAAAGGGGACGCTACACCTTC	CASSQRGRYTF
TRBJ2-2	TRBV11-2	-	hyperexpanded	TGTGCCAGCAGCGCCAACGATTGGGGAGGCACCGGGGAGCTGTTTTTT	CASSANDWGGTGELFF
TRBJ2-7	TRBV4-3	TRBD2	-	TGCGCCAGCAGCCAAGCAACTAGCGGTGCCTACGAGCAGTACTTC	CASSQATSGAYEQYF
TRBJ2-3	TRBV2	TRBD2	-	TGTGCCAGCAGGATTAGCGGGGGGCCCTTCACAGATACGCAGTATTTT	CASRISGGPFTDTQYF
TRBJ2-7	TRBV27	-	once	TGTGCCAGCAGTCAGAGCTGGAGGGGTGAGCAGTACTTC	CASSQSWRGEQYF
TRBJ1-4	TRBV2	TRBD1	-	TGTGCCAGCGGGACAGGGACAACTAATGAAAAACTGTTTTTT	CASGTGTTNEKLFF
TRBJ1-1	TRBV2	-	once	TGTGCCAGCAGTGAAGGGAACGCTGAAGCTTTCTTT	CASSEGNAEAFF
TRBJ1-4	TRBV10-3	TRBD1	-	TGTGCCTCCAACCCGGACAGGGACACTGAAAAACTGTTTTTT	CASNPDRDTEKLFF
TRBJ1-6	TRBV6-6	-	once	TGTGCCAGCAGCCCCACCCTACAGGGCGTGGAATCACCCCTCCACTTT	CASSPTLQGVESPLHF
TRBJ2-5	TRBV30	TRBD2	-	TGTGCCTGGAGTGAGACTAGCGTACTCCAAGAGACCCAGTACTTC	CAWSETSVLQETQYF
TRBJ1-2	TRBV7-9	-	medium-sized	TGTGCCAGCAGCTTAGCTATGTCCGATGGCTACACCTTC	CASSLAMSDGYTF
TRBJ1-3	TRBV5-5	-	-	TGTGCCAGCAGCCCGCCCGGGACAATAGGAAACACCATATATTTT	CASSPPGTIGNTIYF
TRBJ2-2	TRBV7-3	-	-	TGTGCCAACTCTCACGACCGCCCGCGCAGAGACACCGGGGAGCTGTTTTTT	CANSHDRPRRDTGELFF
TRBJ1-4	TRBV5-6	-	-	TGTGCCAGCAGCTTAAGGCCAACCTTTGCAACTAATGAAAAACTGTTTTTT	CASSLRPTFATNEKLFF
TRBJ2-7	TRBV9	TRBD2	-	TGTGCCAGCAGCGTAGAGTGGGAGGGTTACGAGCAGTACTTC	CASSVEWEGYEQYF
TRBJ1-5	TRBV5-1	TRBD1	-	TGTGCCAGCAGCCAGGGGGCAAGGGGCAATCAGCCCCAGCATTTT	CASSQGARGNQPQHF
TRBJ2-3	TRBV11-2	-	-	TGTGCCAGCAGCTTGGGGACGGGAACAGATACGCAGTATTTT	CASSLGTGTDTQYF
TRBJ2-7	TRBV7-8	-	-	TGTGCCAGCAGCTCTTCCAAAGCAGGGGCCACCGAGCAGTACTTC	CASSSSKAGATEQYF
TRBJ2-3	TRBV2	TRBD2	once	TGTGCCAGCAGTGAAAGAAGCGGAACTAGCGGGGAGGGCGGAACGCAGTATTTT	CASSERSGTSGEGGTQYF
TRBJ1-4	TRBV7-6	-	few	TGTGCCAGCAGCTCCCTCCCTTTTGAAAAACTGTTTTTT	CASSSLPFEKLFF
TRBJ2-2	TRBV19	-	-	TGTGCCAGTGGGGGATCGAGAACGAACACCGGGGAGCTGTTTTTT	CASGGSRTNTGELFF
TRBJ1-6	TRBV5-1	-	-	TGCGCCAGCAGCGAGGGGGACTTGAGTAATTCACCCCTCCACTTT	CASSEGDLSNSPLHF
TRBJ2-3	TRBV6-1	TRBD2	-	TGTGCCAGCAGGTCTAGCGGGGGTCACACAGATACGCAGTATTTT	CASRSSGGHTDTQYF
TRBJ1-1	TRBV11-2	-	-	TGTGCCAGCAGCTTAGCGGCTGATTTTGGCAGGACACCCGGAGAAGCTTTCTTT	CASSLAADFGRTPGEAFF
TRBJ1-2	TRBV29-1	TRBD1	-	TGCAGCGCTTGGACAGGGGGAGACTATGGCTACACCTTC	CSAWTGGDYGYTF
TRBJ2-1	TRBV29-1	-	few	TGCAGCGTTGATCTTCAGGGCAATGAGCAGTTCTTC	CSVDLQGNEQFF